The next 6 T cell receptor beta chains were all read from a single sample in a study of blood T cell repertoires in COVID-19. This table comes from immunoSEQ multiplex PCR, and its TCRdb copy is limited to in-frame clones, with some not included. The sample includes 200,000 to 300,000 clones, roughly nine tenths of them seen just once. The sequenced material came from PBMCs or T cells enriched from blood (not recorded which). Source of these receptors: a woman aged 18 to 35 who had recovered from COVID-19.

V gene TRBV7-2 combines with J gene TRBJ1-3; D is ambiguous. The CDR3 is made up of 14 amino acids. The V gene lost 5 bases and the J gene lost 4 bases, with 12 bases spanning the gap. The germline CDR1 and CDR2 sequences are SGHTA and FQGNSA. The CDR3 DNA sequence: TGTGCCAGCAGCCCCCGGGGTATCGGAAACACCATATATTTT. It codes for CASSPRGIGNTIYF.

The genes are TRBV11-3 and TRBJ2-7, with TRBD2 matching over 7 bases. V lost 3 bases and J lost 6; bases outside the gene matches: 11. The CDR3 extends over 15 amino acids. Germline V gives CDR1 SGHNT, CDR2 YENEEA. This chain's CDR3 is CASSLGGTLTSEQYF. CDR3 coding DNA: TGTGCCAGCAGCTTGGGGGGGACTCTTACGAGCGAGCAGTACTTC.

The gene calls are TRBV13 and TRBJ1-2, with 8 bases that match TRBD1. Trimming at V came to 4 bases and at J to 8 bases, leaving 3 bases not matched to a gene. The germline gives CDR1 PRHDT, CDR2 FYEKMQ (reference sequence). This CDR3 spans 12 amino acids. The CDR3 here is CASSWTGLGYTF. CDR3 DNA sequence: TGTGCCAGCAGCTGGACAGGGCTGGGCTACACCTTC.

J is TRBJ2-7 and V is TRBV6-2 or TRBV6-3; TRBD2 agrees at 8 bases. Trimming cost V 0 bases and J 2 bases; bases outside gene matches: 3. The CDR3 spans 15 residues. The germline V gene has CDR1 MNHEY and CDR2 SVGEGT. The CDR3 sequence is CASSYSREDPYEQYF. The DNA of the CDR3 is TGTGCCAGCAGTTACTCGCGGGAGGACCCCTACGAGCAGTACTTC.

The chain carries TRBV11-2 and TRBJ2-2; a possible D gene is TRBD2 (5 bases). The CDR3 contains 14 residues. The germline CDR1 and CDR2 sequences are SGHAT and FQNNGV. Trimming cost V 1 base and J 2 bases, with 5 bases left between them. The CDR3 sequence is CASSLGTNTGELFF. CDR3 coding DNA: TGTGCCAGCAGCTTAGGGACTAACACCGGGGAGCTGTTTTTT.

The chain combines TRBV10-1 with TRBJ1-1, with a tentative D call TRBD1 (6 bases). V lost 3 bases and J 4 bases, leaving 18 bases between the germline ends. This CDR3 has 16 amino acids. Looked up from germline, CDR1 is WNHNN and CDR2 is SYGVQD (reference sequence). CDR3 DNA sequence: TGCGCCAGCAGTGAAGAGAACAGGGCCTGGAGCACTGAAGCTTTCTTT. Translating gives CASSEENRAWSTEAFF.